The 6 T cell receptor beta chains below were found in one sample sequenced in a study of technical replicates of blood from several donors. Measured with immunoSEQ multiplex PCR; TCRdb has only the in-frame clones, and not every one. The data hold tens of thousands of clones, with nearly 96% observed a single time. Sequenced sample: T cells isolated from PBMCs. The receptors shown here come from a human donor in good health.

The V call is TRBV30, the J call TRBJ2-7, with TRBD2 identical over 8 bases. The CDR3 is 14 residues long. Per germline, CDR1 GTSNPN and CDR2 SVGIG (reference sequence). V lost 0 bases and J lost 4; bases outside the gene matches: 5. CDR3 sequence: CAWSVSLAAYEQYF. CDR3 nucleotide sequence: TGTGCCTGGAGTGTATCACTAGCGGCTTACGAGCAGTACTTC.

This chain uses TRBV5-1 with TRBJ2-1; D may be TRBD2 (5 bases). The CDR3 runs to 14 residues. The V gene lost 0 bases and the J gene lost 6 bases, with 10 bases spanning the gap. Germline V gene sequence: CDR1 SGHRS, CDR2 YFSETQ. The CDR3: CASSLALGLNEQFF. In DNA form, the CDR3 reads TGCGCCAGCAGCTTGGCGTTAGGACTCAATGAGCAGTTCTTC. The whole variable domain, remainder taken from reference TRBV5-1 and TRBJ2-1, is KAGVTQTPRYLIKTRGQQVTLSCSPISGHRSVSWYQQTPGQGLQFLFEYFSETQRNKGNFPGRFSGRQFSNSRSEMNVSTLELGDSALYLCASSLALGLNEQFFGPGTRLTVL.

The gene calls are TRBV19 and TRBJ1-5; tentatively, D is TRBD1 (5 bases). Trimming left V 3 bases short and J 1 base short, with 7 bases between. The CDR3 runs 14 residues. CDR1 is LNHDA, CDR2 SQIVND, per germline (reference sequence). The DNA of the CDR3 is TGTGCCAGTAGTATGCGGGGGAGCAATCAGCCCCAGCATTTT. Translation: CASSMRGSNQPQHF.

The chain is built from TRBV6-4 and TRBJ1-1; D is unclear. V lost 2 bases and J lost 4, with 11 bases in between. Germline-derived CDR1 and CDR2 are MRHNA and SNTAGT. The CDR3 loop spans 14 amino acids. DNA of the CDR3: TGTGCCAGCAGTGACGGCGGGTGGGGCACTGAAGCTTTCTTT. Encoded protein: CASSDGGWGTEAFF.

The genes are TRBV14 and TRBJ2-3; weak D call: TRBD2 (6 bases). V lost 10 bases, J lost 3 bases, and 14 bases lay in between. The CDR3 has 13 residues. CDR1 is SGHDN, CDR2 FVKESK, per germline. The CDR3 here is CAKRGRRTDTQYF. CDR3 DNA: TGTGCCAAACGGGGGAGGAGAACAGATACGCAGTATTTT.

This clone was seen only once. The gene calls are TRBV7-7 and TRBJ2-7; TRBD1 is a possible D gene (5 bases). The CDR3 runs 14 residues. Per germline, CDR1 SSHAT and CDR2 FNYEAQ (reference sequence). The V end was cut by 5 bases, the J end by 5 bases, with 16 bases between. The CDR3, as DNA: TGTGCCAGCAGCCCAAACGGTGGGGCCAACGAGCAGTACTTC. Translated: CASSPNGGANEQYF.